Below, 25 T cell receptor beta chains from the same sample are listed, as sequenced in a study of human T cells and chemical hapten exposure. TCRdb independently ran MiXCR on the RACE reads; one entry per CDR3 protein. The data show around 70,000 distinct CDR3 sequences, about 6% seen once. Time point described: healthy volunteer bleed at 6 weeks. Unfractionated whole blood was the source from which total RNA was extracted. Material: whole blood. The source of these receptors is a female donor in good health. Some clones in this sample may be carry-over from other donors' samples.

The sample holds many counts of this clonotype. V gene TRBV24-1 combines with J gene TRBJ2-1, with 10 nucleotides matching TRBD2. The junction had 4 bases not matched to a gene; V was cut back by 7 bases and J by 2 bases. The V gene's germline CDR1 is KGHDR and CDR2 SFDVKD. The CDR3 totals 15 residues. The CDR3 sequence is CATSKSGRAYNEQFF. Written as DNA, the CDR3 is TGTGCCACCAGCAAAAGCGGGAGGGCCTACAATGAGCAGTTCTTC.

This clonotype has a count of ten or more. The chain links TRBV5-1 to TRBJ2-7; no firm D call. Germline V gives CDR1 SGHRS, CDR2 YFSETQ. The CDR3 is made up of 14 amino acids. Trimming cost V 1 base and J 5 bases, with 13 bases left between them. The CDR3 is CASSLRPADDEQYF. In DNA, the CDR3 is TGCGCCAGCAGCTTGCGGCCCGCGGATGACGAGCAGTACTTC.

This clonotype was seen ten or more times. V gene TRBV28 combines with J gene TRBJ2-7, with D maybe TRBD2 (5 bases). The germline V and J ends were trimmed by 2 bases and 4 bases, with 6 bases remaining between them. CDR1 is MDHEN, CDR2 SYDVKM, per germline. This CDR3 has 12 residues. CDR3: CASSLLAYEQYF. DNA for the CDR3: TGTGCCAGCAGTTTACTAGCATACGAGCAGTACTTC.

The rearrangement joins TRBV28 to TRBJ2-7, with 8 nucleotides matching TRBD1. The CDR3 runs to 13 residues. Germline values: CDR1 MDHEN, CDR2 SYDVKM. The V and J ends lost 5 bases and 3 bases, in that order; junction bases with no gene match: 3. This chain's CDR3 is CASSAGQVYEQYF. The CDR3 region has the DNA TGTGCCAGCAGTGCGGGACAGGTCTACGAGCAGTACTTC.

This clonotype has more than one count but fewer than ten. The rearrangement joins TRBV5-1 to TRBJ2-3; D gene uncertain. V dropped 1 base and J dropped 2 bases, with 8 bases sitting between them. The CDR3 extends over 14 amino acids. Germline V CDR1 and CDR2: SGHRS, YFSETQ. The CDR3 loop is CASSLIRDTDTQYF. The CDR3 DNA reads TGCGCCAGCAGCTTGATAAGGGACACAGATACGCAGTATTTT.

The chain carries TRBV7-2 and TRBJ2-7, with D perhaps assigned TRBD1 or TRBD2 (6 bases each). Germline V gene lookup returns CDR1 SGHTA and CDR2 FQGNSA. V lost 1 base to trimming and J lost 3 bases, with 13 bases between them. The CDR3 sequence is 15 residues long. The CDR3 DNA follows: TGTGCCAGCAGCTTAGTTCGGGGGCTGGGCTACGAGCAGTACTTC. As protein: CASSLVRGLGYEQYF. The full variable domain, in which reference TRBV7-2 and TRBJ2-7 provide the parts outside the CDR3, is GAGVSQSPSNKVTEKGKDVELRCDPISGHTALYWYRQSLGQGLEFLIYFQGNSAPDKSGLPSDRFSAERTGGSVSTLTIQRTQQEDSAVYLCASSLVRGLGYEQYFGPGTRLTVT.

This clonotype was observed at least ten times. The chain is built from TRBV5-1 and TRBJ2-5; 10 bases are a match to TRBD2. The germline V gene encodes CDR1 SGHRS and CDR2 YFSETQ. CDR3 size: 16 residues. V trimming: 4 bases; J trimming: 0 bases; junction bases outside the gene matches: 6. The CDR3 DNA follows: TGCGCCAGCAGCGGGGGACTAGCGCAGTACCAAGAGACCCAGTACTTC. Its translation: CASSGGLAQYQETQYF. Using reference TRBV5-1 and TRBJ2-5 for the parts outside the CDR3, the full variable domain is KAGVTQTPRYLIKTRGQQVTLSCSPISGHRSVSWYQQTPGQGLQFLFEYFSETQRNKGNFPGRFSGRQFSNSRSEMNVSTLELGDSALYLCASSGGLAQYQETQYFGPGTRLLVL.

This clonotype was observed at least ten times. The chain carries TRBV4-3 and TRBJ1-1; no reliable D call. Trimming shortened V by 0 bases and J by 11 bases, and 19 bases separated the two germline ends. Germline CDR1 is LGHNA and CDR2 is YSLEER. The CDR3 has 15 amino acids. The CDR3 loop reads CASSQEVEGTLGAFF. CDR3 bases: TGCGCCAGCAGCCAAGAAGTAGAGGGTACCCTTGGCGCTTTCTTT.

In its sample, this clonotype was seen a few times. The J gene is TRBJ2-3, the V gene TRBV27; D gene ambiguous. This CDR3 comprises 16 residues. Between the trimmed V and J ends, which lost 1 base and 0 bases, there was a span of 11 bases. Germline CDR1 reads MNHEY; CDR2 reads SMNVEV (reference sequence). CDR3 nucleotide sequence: TGTGCCAGCAGTTTATTACGCCCTACTAGCACAGATACGCAGTATTTT. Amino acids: CASSLLRPTSTDTQYF.

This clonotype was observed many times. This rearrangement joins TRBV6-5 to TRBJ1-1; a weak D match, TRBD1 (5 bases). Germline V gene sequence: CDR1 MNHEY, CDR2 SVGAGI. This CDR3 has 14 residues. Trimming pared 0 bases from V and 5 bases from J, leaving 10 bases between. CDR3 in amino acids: CASSYSSGGTEAFF. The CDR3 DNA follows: TGTGCCAGCAGTTACTCGAGCGGGGGGACTGAAGCTTTCTTT.

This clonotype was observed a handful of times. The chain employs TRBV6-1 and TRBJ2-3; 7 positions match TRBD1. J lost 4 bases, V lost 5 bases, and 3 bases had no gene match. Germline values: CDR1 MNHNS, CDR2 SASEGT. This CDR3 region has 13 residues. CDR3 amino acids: CASSYQGADTQYF. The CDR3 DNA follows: TGTGCCAGCAGTTACCAGGGGGCAGATACGCAGTATTTT.

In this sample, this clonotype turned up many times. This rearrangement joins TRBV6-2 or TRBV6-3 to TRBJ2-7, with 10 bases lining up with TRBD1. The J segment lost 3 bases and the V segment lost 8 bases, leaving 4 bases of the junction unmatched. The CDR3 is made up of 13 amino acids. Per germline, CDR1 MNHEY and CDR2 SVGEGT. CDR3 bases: TGTGCCAGCTGGACAGGGGGTATCTACGAGCAGTACTTC. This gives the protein CASWTGGIYEQYF.

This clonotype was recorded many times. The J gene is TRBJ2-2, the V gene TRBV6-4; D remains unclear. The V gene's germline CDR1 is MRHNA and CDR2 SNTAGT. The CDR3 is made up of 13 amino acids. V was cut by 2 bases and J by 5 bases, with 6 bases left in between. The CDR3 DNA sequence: TGTGCCAGCAGTGACGTGGGGACCGGGGAGCTGTTTTTT. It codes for CASSDVGTGELFF.

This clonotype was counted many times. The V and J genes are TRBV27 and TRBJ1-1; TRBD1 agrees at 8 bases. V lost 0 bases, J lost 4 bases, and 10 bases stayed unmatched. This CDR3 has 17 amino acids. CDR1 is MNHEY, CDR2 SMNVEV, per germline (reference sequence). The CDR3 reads CASSLSEDRAGSTEAFF. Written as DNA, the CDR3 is TGTGCCAGCAGTTTATCGGAGGACAGGGCAGGGAGCACTGAAGCTTTCTTT.

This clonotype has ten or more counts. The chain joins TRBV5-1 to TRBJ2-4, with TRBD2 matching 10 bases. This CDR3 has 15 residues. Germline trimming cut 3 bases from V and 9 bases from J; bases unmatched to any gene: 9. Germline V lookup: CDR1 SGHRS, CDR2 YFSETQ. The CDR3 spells CASSSGLAIEGIQYF. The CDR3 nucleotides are TGCGCCAGCAGCTCGGGACTAGCGATAGAGGGCATTCAGTACTTC.

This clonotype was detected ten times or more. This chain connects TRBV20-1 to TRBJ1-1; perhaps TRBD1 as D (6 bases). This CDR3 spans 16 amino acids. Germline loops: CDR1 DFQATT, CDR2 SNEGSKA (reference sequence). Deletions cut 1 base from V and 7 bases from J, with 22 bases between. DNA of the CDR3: TGCAGTGCTAGAGCAACAAAGGGGGGGACGAGGGGTGAAGCTTTCTTT. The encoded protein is CSARATKGGTRGEAFF.

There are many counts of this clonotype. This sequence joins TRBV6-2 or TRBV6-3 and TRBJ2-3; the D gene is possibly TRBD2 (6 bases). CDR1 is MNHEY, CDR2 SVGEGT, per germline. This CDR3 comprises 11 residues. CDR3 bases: TGTGGGAGGGAAAGCACAGATACGCAGTATTTT. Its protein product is CGRESTDTQYF.

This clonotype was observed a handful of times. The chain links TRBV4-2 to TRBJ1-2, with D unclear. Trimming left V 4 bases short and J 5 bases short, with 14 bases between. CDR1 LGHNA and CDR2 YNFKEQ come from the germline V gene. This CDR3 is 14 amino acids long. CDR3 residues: CASSRIDGSYGYTF. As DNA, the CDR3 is TGTGCCAGCAGCCGGATAGACGGGTCTTATGGCTACACCTTC.

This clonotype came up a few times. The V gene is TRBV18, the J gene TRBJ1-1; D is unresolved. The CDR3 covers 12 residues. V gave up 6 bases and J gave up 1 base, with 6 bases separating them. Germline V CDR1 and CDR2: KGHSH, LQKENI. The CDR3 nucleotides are TGTGCCAGCTCGCCCAAGAACACTGAAGCTTTCTTT. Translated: CASSPKNTEAFF.

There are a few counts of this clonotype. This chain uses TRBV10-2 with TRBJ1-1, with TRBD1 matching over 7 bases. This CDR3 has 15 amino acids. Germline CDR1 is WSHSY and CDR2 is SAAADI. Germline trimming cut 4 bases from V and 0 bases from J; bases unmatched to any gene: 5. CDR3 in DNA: TGCGCCAGCAGTGTAAAGGGGGCTATGAACACTGAAGCTTTCTTT. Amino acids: CASSVKGAMNTEAFF.

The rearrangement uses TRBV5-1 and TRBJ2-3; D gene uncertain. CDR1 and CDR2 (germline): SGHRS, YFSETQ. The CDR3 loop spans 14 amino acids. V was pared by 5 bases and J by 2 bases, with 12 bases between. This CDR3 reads CASRSGQSTDTQYF. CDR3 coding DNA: TGCGCCAGCAGAAGTGGTCAGTCCACAGATACGCAGTATTTT.

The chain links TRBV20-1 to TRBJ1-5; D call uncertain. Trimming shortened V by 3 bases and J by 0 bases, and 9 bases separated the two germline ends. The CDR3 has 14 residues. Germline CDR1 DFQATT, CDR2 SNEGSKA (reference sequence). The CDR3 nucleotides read TGCAGTGCTAGTTCGGATTATAGCAATCAGCCCCAGCATTTT. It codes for CSASSDYSNQPQHF.

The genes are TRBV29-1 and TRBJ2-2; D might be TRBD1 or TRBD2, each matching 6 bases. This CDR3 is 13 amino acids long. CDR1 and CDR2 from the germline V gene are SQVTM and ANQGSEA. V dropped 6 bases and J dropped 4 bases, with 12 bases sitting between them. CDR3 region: CSVPEGGTGELFF. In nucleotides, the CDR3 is TGCAGCGTACCGGAGGGGGGCACCGGGGAGCTGTTTTTT.

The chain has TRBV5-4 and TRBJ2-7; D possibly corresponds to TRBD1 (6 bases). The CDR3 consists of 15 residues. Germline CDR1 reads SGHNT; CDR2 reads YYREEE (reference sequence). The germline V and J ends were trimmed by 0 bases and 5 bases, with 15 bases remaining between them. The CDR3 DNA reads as TGTGCCAGCAGCTTGGTATCGGACAGATCTAACGAGCAGTACTTC. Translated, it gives CASSLVSDRSNEQYF.

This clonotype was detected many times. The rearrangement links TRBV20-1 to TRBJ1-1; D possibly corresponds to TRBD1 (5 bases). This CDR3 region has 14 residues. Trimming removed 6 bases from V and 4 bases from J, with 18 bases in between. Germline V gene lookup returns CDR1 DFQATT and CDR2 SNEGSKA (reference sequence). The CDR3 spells CSALTPGTVTEAFF. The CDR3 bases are TGCAGTGCCCTGACCCCCGGGACCGTCACTGAAGCTTTCTTT.